The clone carrying this T cell receptor beta chain was counted ten times or more. CDR3 size: 15 residues. V shed 5 bases, J shed 7 bases, and the junction held 7 bases outside the gene matches. The germline CDR1 and CDR2 sequences are MNHEY and SMNVEV (reference sequence). This specimen comes from a study of T cells in Graves' hyperthyroidism and ophthalmopathy. Regions amplified from RNA transcripts were the TCR beta CDR3 regions. The TCR CDR3 first-round RT-PCR relied on the HTBI primer set. TCRdb reanalysed the multiplex PCR reads using MiXCR and keeps one entry per CDR3 protein. The sample yields about 510,000 distinct CDR3 sequences, less than 15% seen once.

The sample taken for sequencing was blood. This chain connects TRBV27 to TRBJ2-5; 13 positions match TRBD2. The receptor comes from a woman aged 40 to 50 with Graves' hyperthyroidism. CDR3 DNA: TGTGCCAGCAGTCCACTAGCGGGAGGGCCAGGGACCCAGTACTTC. It translates to CASSPLAGGPGTQYF.